A single sample gave rise to the 8 T cell receptor beta chains below, sequenced in a study of T cells after yellow fever vaccination. TCRdb independently ran MiXCR on the 5' RACE reads; one entry per CDR3 protein. Altogether about 220,000 distinct CDR3 sequences are present, roughly 3% being singletons, with the ten largest covering approximately 3%. Source: CD4+ T cells sorted from PBMCs, taken 10 days after the yellow fever booster vaccination. The origin of the receptors is a man aged 18 to 29 who received the YFV17D yellow fever vaccine.

This clonotype was observed a few times. This chain connects TRBV7-8 to TRBJ2-3, with 7 bases matching TRBD1. The germline gives CDR1 SGHVS, CDR2 FQNEAQ. V was clipped by 6 bases and J by 8 bases; unmatched bases: 11. The CDR3 runs 14 residues. CDR3 sequence (DNA): TGTGCCAGCAGATTGGGGACAGCGGAAGGTACGCAGTATTTT. Encoded protein: CASRLGTAEGTQYF.

This clonotype has a handful of counts. The V and J genes are TRBV29-1 and TRBJ2-7; D not certain. This CDR3 region has 12 residues. Trimming shortened V by 3 bases and J by 3 bases, and 9 bases separated the two germline ends. The germline CDR1 and CDR2 sequences are SQVTM and ANQGSEA. The CDR3 spells CSVEGFGYEQYF. CDR3 nucleotide sequence: TGCAGCGTTGAGGGATTTGGCTACGAGCAGTACTTC.

There are a few counts of this clonotype. The rearrangement uses TRBV6-2 or TRBV6-3 and TRBJ2-5, with 8 bases aligning to TRBD1. CDR1 MNHEY and CDR2 SVGEGT come from the germline V gene. The length of the CDR3 is 15 residues. J gave up 5 bases and V 4 bases, and 9 bases lay outside the gene matches. The CDR3 loop is CASSSNRDRRETQYF. CDR3 nucleotide sequence: TGTGCCAGCAGTTCAAACCGGGACAGGAGGGAGACCCAGTACTTC.

This clonotype has ten or more counts. The V call is TRBV28, the J call TRBJ1-6; D call uncertain. The ends were cut back, 7 bases at V and 8 bases at J, with 12 bases in the middle. This CDR3 is 13 amino acids long. The V gene's germline CDR1 is MDHEN and CDR2 SYDVKM. For the CDR3, the DNA is TGTGCCAGCACCGGGGAAGGGCATTCACCCCTCCACTTT. Its translation: CASTGEGHSPLHF.

This chain uses TRBV4-1 with TRBJ1-1; possible D gene TRBD1, 5 bases. The CDR3 runs 16 residues. Germline lookup yields CDR1 MGHRA and CDR2 YSYEKL. V gave up 0 bases and J gave up 11 bases, with 22 bases separating them. DNA for the CDR3: TGCGCCAGCAGCCAAGAGATAATCCGCACCAGGGTAGAGGCTTTCTTT. Protein: CASSQEIIRTRVEAFF.

In this sample, this clonotype turned up many times. The chain uses TRBV20-1 and TRBJ2-7, with D unresolved. In germline, CDR1 is DFQATT, CDR2 SNEGSKA (reference sequence). The CDR3 length is 14 residues. Written as DNA, the CDR3 is TGCAGCGCTACCCCGAACGCACTCAACTACGAGCAGTACGTC. It yields the protein CSATPNALNYEQYV.

This clonotype was detected many times. The genes are TRBV6-2 or TRBV6-3 and TRBJ2-1, with unresolved D. The CDR3 is 13 residues long. Germline loops: CDR1 MNHEY, CDR2 SVGEGT. V was trimmed by 6 bases and J by 1 base, leaving 7 bases between them. Here the CDR3 DNA reads TGTGCCAGCAGGATAAGATCCTACAATGAGCAGTTCTTC. This encodes CASRIRSYNEQFF.

This clonotype occurred many times. The chain combines TRBV5-1 with TRBJ1-1, with D uncertain. Trimming stripped 0 bases from V and 6 bases from J, with 12 bases between. Germline values: CDR1 SGHRS, CDR2 YFSETQ. This CDR3 is built from 14 residues. CDR3 loop: CASSLGVSGPEAFF. DNA for the CDR3: TGCGCCAGCAGCTTGGGTGTTTCCGGGCCTGAAGCTTTCTTT.